The TCR beta chain described here comes from a study of T-cell reconstitution after alpha-beta-depleted transplantation in children. General study results and limits: Expanded graft clones, several hundred of them, were reportedly the source of alpha-beta T cells about two months after transplant.

V was trimmed by 4 bases and J by 0 bases, leaving 4 bases between them. This CDR3 is built from 13 residues. Germline CDR1 is LNHNV and CDR2 is YYDKDF (reference sequence). In this sample, this clonotype turned up many times. The antigen is unknown. Unique molecular identifiers were incorporated when the TCRbeta library was constructed. From the PCR reads, TCRdb called clonotypes with MiXCR, one entry per CDR3 protein. The repertoire consists of around 100,000 distinct CDR3 sequences, with 7.5% to 9.5% occurring once and the leading ten covering about a sixth. This chain connects TRBV15 to TRBJ2-1; D is unclear. Material: PBMCs, obtained before TCRalphabeta/CD19-depleted stem cell transplant. The clonotype comes from a boy between 2 and 10 years old with acute lymphoblastic leukemia, due to receive a stem cell transplant. Here the CDR3 reads CATSMSSYNEQFF. The DNA for the CDR3 is TGTGCCACCAGCATGAGCTCCTACAATGAGCAGTTCTTC.